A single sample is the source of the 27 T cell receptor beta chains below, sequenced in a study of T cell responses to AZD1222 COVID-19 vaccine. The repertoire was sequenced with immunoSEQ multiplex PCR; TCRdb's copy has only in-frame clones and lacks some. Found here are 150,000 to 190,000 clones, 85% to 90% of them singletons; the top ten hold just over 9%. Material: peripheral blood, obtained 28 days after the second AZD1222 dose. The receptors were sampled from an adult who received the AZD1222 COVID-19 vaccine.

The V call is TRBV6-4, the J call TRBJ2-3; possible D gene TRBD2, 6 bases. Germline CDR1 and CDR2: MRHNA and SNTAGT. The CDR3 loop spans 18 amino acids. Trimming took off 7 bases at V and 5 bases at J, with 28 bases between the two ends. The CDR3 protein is CASTVPQGSGSPGDTQYF. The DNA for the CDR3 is TGTGCCAGCACCGTACCCCAGGGTAGCGGATCTCCCGGAGATACGCAGTATTTT.

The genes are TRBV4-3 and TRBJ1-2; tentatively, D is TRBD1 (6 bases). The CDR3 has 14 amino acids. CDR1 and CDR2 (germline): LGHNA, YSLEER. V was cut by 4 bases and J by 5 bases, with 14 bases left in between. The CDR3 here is CASSPGRGRYGYTF. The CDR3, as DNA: TGCGCCAGCAGCCCCGGCAGGGGAAGGTATGGCTACACCTTC.

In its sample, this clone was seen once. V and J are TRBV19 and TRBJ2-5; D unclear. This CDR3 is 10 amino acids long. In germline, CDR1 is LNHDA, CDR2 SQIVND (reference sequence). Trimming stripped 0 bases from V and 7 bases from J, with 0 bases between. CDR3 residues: CASSIETQYF. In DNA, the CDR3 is TGTGCCAGTAGTATAGAGACCCAGTACTTC.

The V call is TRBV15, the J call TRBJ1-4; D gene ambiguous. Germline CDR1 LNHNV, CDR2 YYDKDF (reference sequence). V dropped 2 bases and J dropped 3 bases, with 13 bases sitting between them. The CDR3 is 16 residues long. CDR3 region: CATSRPGLLSNEKLFF. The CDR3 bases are TGTGCCACCAGCAGACCAGGACTCCTCTCTAATGAAAAACTGTTTTTT.

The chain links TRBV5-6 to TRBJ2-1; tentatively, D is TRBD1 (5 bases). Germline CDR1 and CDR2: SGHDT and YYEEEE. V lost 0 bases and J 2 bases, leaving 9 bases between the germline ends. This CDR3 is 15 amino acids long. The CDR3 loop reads CASSLVQATYNEQFF. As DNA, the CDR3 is TGTGCCAGCAGCTTGGTACAGGCCACCTACAATGAGCAGTTCTTC.

The CDR3 DNA reads TGTGCCAGCAGCGCGAGGGGTGGGGACAGGGGGCGAAATGAGCAGTTCTTC. As protein: CASSARGGDRGRNEQFF. This rearrangement joins TRBV9 to TRBJ2-1; 12 nucleotides agree with TRBD1. Trimming at V came to 3 bases and at J to 7 bases, leaving 11 bases not matched to a gene. The CDR3 sequence is 17 residues long. CDR1 SGDLS and CDR2 YYNGEE come from the germline V gene.

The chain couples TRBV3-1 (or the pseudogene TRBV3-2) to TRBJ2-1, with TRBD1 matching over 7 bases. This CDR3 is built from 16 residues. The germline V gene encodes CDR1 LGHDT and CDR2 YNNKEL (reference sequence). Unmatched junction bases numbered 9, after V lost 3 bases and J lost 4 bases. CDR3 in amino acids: CASSHPKGATYNEQFF. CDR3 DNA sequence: TGTGCCAGCAGCCACCCCAAGGGGGCGACATACAATGAGCAGTTCTTC.

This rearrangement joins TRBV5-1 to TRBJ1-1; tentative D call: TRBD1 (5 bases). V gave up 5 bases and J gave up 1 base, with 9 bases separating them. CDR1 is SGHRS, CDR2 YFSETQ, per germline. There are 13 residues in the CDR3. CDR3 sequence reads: CASSSGQNTEAFF. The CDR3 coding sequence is TGCGCCAGCAGTTCCGGACAGAACACTGAAGCTTTCTTT.

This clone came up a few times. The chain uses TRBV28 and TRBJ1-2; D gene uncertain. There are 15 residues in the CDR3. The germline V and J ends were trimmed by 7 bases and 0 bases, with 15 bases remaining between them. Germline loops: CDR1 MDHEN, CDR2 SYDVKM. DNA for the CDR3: TGTGCCAGCACCTCCACCCATTCCGCTAACTATGGCTACACCTTC. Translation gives CASTSTHSANYGYTF.

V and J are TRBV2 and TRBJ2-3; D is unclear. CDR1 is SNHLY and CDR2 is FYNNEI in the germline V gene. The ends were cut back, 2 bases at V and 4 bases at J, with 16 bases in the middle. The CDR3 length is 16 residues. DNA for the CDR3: TGTGCCAGCAGTGAACGCTCGGTGGTGGTTGCAGATACGCAGTATTTT. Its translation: CASSERSVVVADTQYF.

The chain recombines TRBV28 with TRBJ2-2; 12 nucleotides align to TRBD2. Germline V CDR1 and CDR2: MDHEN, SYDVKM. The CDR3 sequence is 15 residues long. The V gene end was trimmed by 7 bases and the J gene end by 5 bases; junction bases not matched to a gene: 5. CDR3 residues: CASTEGLAGTGELFF. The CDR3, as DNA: TGTGCCAGCACCGAAGGACTAGCGGGAACCGGGGAGCTGTTTTTT.

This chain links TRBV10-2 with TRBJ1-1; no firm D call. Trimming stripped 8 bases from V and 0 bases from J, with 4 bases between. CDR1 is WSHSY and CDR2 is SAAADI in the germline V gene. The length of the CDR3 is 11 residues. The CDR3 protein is CASVMNTEAFF. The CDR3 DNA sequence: TGCGCCAGCGTAATGAACACTGAAGCTTTCTTT.

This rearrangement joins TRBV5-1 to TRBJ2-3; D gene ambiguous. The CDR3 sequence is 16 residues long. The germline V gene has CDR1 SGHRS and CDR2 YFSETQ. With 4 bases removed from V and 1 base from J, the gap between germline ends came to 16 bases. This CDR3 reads CASSPLGRPGTDTQYF. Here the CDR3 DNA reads TGCGCCAGCAGCCCGTTAGGACGTCCCGGCACAGATACGCAGTATTTT. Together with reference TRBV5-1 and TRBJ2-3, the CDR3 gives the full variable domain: KAGVTQTPRYLIKTRGQQVTLSCSPISGHRSVSWYQQTPGQGLQFLFEYFSETQRNKGNFPGRFSGRQFSNSRSEMNVSTLELGDSALYLCASSPLGRPGTDTQYFGPGTRLTVL.

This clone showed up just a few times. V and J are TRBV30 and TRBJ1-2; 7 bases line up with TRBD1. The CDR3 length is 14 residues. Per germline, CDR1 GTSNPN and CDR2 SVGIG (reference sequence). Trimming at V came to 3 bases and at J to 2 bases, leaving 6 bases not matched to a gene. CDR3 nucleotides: TGTGCCTGGAGATTCACAGGGGCCAACTATGGCTACACCTTC. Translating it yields CAWRFTGANYGYTF.

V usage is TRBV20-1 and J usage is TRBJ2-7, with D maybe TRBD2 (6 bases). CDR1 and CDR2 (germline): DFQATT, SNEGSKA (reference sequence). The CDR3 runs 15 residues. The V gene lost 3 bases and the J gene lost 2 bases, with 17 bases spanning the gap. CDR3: CSASGGTPGAYEQYF. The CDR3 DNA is TGCAGTGCTAGTGGAGGGACTCCGGGGGCCTACGAGCAGTACTTC.

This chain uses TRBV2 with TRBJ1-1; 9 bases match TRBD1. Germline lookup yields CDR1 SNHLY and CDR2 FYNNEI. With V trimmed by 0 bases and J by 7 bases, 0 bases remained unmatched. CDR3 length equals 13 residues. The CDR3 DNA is TGTGCCAGCAGTGAAGCGGGACAGGGTGAAGCTTTCTTT. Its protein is CASSEAGQGEAFF.

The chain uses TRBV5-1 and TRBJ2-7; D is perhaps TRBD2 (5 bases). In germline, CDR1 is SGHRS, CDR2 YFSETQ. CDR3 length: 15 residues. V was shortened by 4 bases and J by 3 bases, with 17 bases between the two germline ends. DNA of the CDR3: TGCGCCAGCAGCCCCCGACCCGGGATCTTCTACGAGCAGTACTTC. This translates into CASSPRPGIFYEQYF.

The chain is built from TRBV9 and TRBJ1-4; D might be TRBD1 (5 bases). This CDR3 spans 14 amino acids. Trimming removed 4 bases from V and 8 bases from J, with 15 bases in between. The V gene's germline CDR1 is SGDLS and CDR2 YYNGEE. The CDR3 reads CASSRNGGGEKLFF. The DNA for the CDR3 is TGTGCCAGCAGCAGAAACGGGGGTGGAGAAAAACTGTTTTTT.

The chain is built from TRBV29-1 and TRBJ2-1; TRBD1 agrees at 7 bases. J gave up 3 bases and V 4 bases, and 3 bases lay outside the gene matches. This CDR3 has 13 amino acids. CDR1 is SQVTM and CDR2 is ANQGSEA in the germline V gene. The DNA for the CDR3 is TGCAGCGTTGGCTCAGGGGGCTACAATGAGCAGTTCTTC. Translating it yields CSVGSGGYNEQFF.

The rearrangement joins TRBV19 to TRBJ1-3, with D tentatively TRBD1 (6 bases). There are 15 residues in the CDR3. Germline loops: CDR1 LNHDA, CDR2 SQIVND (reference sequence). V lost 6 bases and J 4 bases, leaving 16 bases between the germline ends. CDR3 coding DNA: TGTGCCAGTAGGACGACAGGAACGTTAGGAAACACCATATATTTT. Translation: CASRTTGTLGNTIYF.

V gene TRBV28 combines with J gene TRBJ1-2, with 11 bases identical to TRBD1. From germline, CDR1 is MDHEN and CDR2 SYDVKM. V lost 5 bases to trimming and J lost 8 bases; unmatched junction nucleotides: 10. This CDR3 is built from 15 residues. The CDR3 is CASSPYRTGGSGYTF. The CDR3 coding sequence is TGTGCCAGCAGTCCTTACCGGACAGGGGGCTCGGGCTACACCTTC.

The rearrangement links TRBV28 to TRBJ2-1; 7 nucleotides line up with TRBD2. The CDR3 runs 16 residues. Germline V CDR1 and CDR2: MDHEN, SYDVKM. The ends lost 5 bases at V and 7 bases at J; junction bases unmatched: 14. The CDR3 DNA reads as TGTGCCAGCAGTCCTACCCTGGGGCTAGCGGAAAATGAGCAGTTCTTC. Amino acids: CASSPTLGLAENEQFF.

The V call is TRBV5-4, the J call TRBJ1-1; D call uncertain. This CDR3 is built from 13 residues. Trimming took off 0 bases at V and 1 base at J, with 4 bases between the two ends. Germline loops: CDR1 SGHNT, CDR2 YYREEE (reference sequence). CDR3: CASSLEGNTEAFF. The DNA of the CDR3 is TGTGCCAGCAGCTTGGAAGGGAACACTGAAGCTTTCTTT.

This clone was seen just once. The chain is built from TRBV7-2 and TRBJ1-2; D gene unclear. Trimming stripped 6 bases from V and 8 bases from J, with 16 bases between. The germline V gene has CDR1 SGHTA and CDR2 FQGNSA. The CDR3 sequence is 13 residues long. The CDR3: CASSLVGRGGYTF. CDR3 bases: TGTGCCAGCAGTTTGGTAGGGAGAGGCGGCTACACCTTC.

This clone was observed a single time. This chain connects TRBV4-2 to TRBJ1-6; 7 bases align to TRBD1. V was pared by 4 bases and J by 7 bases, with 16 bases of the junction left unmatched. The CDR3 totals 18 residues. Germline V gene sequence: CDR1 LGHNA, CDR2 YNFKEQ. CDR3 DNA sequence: TGTGCCAGCAGCCTTTGGGGAGGGGACAGCGGCTGGAATTCACCCCTCCACTTT. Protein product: CASSLWGGDSGWNSPLHF.

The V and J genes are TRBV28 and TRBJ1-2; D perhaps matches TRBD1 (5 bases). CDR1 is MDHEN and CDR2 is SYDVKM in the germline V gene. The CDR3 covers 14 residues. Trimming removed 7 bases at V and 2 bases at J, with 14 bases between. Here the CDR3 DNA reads TGTGCCAGCATATGGGGGAGGGCGAACTATGGCTACACCTTC. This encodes CASIWGRANYGYTF.

For the CDR3, the DNA is TGTGCCAGCAGAATCCCAATCTACGAGCAGTACTTC. This codes for CASRIPIYEQYF. The genes are TRBV21-1 and TRBJ2-7; the listed D gene, TRBD1, was not tested against the DNA. TRBV21-1 is described as a pseudogene. The CDR3 runs to 12 residues.